Below, 13 T cell receptor beta chains from the same sample are listed, as sequenced in a study of blood T cell repertoires in COVID-19. Clones were sequenced by immunoSEQ multiplex PCR, and TCRdb holds only the in-frame ones, with some missing. The sample includes roughly 100,000 clones, over 85% of them seen just once. Specimen: peripheral blood. The receptors were gathered from a human donor with COVID-19, enrolled during active disease. The donor label of this sample is uncertain.

The CDR3 nucleotides read TGTGCCACCAGTGATGGCCCTCCTAACTATGGCTACACCTTC. This gives the protein CATSDGPPNYGYTF. The genes are TRBV24-1 and TRBJ1-2; D is uncertain. This CDR3 has 14 amino acids. Germline V lookup: CDR1 KGHDR, CDR2 SFDVKD. V was clipped by 3 bases and J by 0 bases, with 7 bases between them.

This chain uses TRBV27 with TRBJ2-1, with TRBD1 as a possible D gene (6 bases). Trimming took off 4 bases at V and 15 bases at J, with 22 bases between the two ends. This CDR3 has 14 residues. From germline, CDR1 is MNHEY and CDR2 SMNVEV (reference sequence). This CDR3 reads CASSSSLSQPQGFF. CDR3 sequence (DNA): TGTGCCAGCAGTTCCAGCCTTTCCCAGCCACAGGGGTTCTTC.

V is TRBV7-6 and J is TRBJ2-1, with TRBD2 matching over 10 bases. This CDR3 has 19 residues. V gave up 1 base and J gave up 2 bases; unmatched junction bases: 11. Germline V gene data show CDR1 as SGHVS and CDR2 as FNYEAQ. DNA for the CDR3: TGTGCCAGCAGCTTAGTCAGGCTAGCGGGAGCCCATCCCTACAATGAGCAGTTCTTC. Amino acids: CASSLVRLAGAHPYNEQFF.

The chain combines TRBV4-1 with TRBJ1-1; TRBD1 is a possible D gene (5 bases). CDR1 is MGHRA and CDR2 is YSYEKL in the germline V gene. This CDR3 has 15 residues. V lost 6 bases to trimming and J lost 7 bases, with 21 bases between them. CDR3 sequence (DNA): TGCGCCAGCAGAAACCCGGGGGGGTACATGGATGAAGCTTTCTTT. It codes for CASRNPGGYMDEAFF.

The chain combines TRBV29-1 with TRBJ1-5; possibly TRBD1 for D (5 bases). V shed 4 bases and J shed 9 bases, with 19 bases lying between them. Germline V CDR1 and CDR2: SQVTM, ANQGSEA. The CDR3 spans 14 residues. The DNA of the CDR3 is TGCAGCGTTGCGGAGGGGTTCACGGGTGGGCCCCAGCATTTT. Translated, it gives CSVAEGFTGGPQHF.

The chain is built from TRBV13 and TRBJ1-1; tentative D call: TRBD1 (5 bases). V lost 2 bases to trimming and J lost 4 bases, with 8 bases between them. The CDR3 runs to 13 residues. Germline V gene lookup returns CDR1 PRHDT and CDR2 FYEKMQ (reference sequence). The CDR3 sequence is CASSLWGVTEAFF. In DNA form, the CDR3 reads TGTGCCAGCAGCTTATGGGGGGTCACTGAAGCTTTCTTT.

CDR3 sequence (DNA): TGTGCCAGTAGTACTCCCCCCCAGCGGGGGGACGCCGGGGAGCTGTTTTTT. This encodes CASSTPPQRGDAGELFF. This chain uses TRBV19 with TRBJ2-2, with TRBD2 matching over 9 bases. The CDR3 is made up of 17 amino acids. Germline V lookup: CDR1 LNHDA, CDR2 SQIVND (reference sequence). The ends lost 4 bases at V and 6 bases at J; junction bases unmatched: 12.

The chain employs TRBV11-2 and TRBJ2-7; the match to TRBD1 covers 9 bases. V shed 4 bases and J 3 bases; nucleotides not matched to a gene: 16. The CDR3 runs 18 residues. Per the germline V gene, CDR1 is SGHAT and CDR2 is FQNNGV. CDR3 sequence (DNA): TGTGCCAGCAGCTCCTCCTTGGGCGGGACAGGGTCCCACTACGAGCAGTACTTC. This encodes CASSSSLGGTGSHYEQYF.

The chain carries TRBV27 and TRBJ2-7, with D unclear. The CDR3 extends over 12 amino acids. V gave up 8 bases and J gave up 6 bases, with 14 bases separating them. CDR1 MNHEY and CDR2 SMNVEV come from the germline V gene (reference sequence). Here the CDR3 reads CASRLRLGEQYF. The CDR3, as DNA: TGTGCCAGCCGCTTGAGGTTGGGCGAGCAGTACTTC.

The chain employs TRBV10-2 and TRBJ1-1, with D unresolved. The V gene's germline CDR1 is WSHSY and CDR2 SAAADI. V lost 8 bases to trimming and J lost 5 bases, with 18 bases between them. The CDR3 is made up of 14 amino acids. CDR3 DNA sequence: TGCGCCAGCGGAGACTGGTCCTCGAAAACTGAAGCTTTCTTT. It is translated as CASGDWSSKTEAFF.

This chain uses TRBV11-3 with TRBJ2-1, with 7 bases lining up with TRBD2. The length of the CDR3 is 14 residues. V lost 5 bases and J lost 4; bases outside the gene matches: 5. Germline CDR1 is SGHNT and CDR2 is YENEEA. CDR3 loop: CASSPGTNYNEQFF. The CDR3 nucleotides are TGTGCCAGCAGCCCAGGGACTAATTACAATGAGCAGTTCTTC.

The chain joins TRBV10-2 to TRBJ2-7, with TRBD1 matching 8 bases. Germline trimming cut 6 bases from V and 7 bases from J; bases unmatched to any gene: 14. Germline V gene data show CDR1 as WSHSY and CDR2 as SAAADI. This CDR3 has 15 amino acids. CDR3 DNA sequence: TGCGCCAGCAGGGAACGACAGGGGAACTCTAGGGAGCAGTACTTC. Protein: CASRERQGNSREQYF.

This chain connects TRBV2 to TRBJ2-4; 7 bases agree with TRBD2. After removal of 2 bases from V and 9 bases from J, the junction contained 7 bases not matched to a gene. The CDR3 length is 14 residues. Germline V gene data show CDR1 as SNHLY and CDR2 as FYNNEI. The CDR3 nucleotides are TGTGCCAGCAGTGAAAGGTGGGGGGAGGGCATTCAGTACTTC. Translation gives CASSERWGEGIQYF.